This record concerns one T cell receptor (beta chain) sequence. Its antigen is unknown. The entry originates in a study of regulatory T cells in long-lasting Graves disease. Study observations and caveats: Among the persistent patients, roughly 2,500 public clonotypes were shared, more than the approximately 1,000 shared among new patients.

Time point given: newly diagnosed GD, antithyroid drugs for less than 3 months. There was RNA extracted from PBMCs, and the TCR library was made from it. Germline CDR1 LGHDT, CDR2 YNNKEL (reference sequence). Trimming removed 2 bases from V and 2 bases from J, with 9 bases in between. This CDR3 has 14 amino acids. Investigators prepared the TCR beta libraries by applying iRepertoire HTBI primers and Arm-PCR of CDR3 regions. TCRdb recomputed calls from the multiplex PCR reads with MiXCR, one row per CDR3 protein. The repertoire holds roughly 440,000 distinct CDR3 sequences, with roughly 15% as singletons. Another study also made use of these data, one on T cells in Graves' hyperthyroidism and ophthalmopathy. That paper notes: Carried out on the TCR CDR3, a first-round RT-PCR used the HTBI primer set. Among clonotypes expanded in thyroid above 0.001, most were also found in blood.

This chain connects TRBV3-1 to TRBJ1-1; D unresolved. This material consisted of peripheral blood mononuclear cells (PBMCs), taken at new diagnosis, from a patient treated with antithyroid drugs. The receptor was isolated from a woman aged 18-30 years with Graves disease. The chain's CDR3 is CASSQLQSNTEAFF. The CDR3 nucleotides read TGTGCCAGCAGCCAACTTCAGTCTAACACTGAAGCTTTCTTT.